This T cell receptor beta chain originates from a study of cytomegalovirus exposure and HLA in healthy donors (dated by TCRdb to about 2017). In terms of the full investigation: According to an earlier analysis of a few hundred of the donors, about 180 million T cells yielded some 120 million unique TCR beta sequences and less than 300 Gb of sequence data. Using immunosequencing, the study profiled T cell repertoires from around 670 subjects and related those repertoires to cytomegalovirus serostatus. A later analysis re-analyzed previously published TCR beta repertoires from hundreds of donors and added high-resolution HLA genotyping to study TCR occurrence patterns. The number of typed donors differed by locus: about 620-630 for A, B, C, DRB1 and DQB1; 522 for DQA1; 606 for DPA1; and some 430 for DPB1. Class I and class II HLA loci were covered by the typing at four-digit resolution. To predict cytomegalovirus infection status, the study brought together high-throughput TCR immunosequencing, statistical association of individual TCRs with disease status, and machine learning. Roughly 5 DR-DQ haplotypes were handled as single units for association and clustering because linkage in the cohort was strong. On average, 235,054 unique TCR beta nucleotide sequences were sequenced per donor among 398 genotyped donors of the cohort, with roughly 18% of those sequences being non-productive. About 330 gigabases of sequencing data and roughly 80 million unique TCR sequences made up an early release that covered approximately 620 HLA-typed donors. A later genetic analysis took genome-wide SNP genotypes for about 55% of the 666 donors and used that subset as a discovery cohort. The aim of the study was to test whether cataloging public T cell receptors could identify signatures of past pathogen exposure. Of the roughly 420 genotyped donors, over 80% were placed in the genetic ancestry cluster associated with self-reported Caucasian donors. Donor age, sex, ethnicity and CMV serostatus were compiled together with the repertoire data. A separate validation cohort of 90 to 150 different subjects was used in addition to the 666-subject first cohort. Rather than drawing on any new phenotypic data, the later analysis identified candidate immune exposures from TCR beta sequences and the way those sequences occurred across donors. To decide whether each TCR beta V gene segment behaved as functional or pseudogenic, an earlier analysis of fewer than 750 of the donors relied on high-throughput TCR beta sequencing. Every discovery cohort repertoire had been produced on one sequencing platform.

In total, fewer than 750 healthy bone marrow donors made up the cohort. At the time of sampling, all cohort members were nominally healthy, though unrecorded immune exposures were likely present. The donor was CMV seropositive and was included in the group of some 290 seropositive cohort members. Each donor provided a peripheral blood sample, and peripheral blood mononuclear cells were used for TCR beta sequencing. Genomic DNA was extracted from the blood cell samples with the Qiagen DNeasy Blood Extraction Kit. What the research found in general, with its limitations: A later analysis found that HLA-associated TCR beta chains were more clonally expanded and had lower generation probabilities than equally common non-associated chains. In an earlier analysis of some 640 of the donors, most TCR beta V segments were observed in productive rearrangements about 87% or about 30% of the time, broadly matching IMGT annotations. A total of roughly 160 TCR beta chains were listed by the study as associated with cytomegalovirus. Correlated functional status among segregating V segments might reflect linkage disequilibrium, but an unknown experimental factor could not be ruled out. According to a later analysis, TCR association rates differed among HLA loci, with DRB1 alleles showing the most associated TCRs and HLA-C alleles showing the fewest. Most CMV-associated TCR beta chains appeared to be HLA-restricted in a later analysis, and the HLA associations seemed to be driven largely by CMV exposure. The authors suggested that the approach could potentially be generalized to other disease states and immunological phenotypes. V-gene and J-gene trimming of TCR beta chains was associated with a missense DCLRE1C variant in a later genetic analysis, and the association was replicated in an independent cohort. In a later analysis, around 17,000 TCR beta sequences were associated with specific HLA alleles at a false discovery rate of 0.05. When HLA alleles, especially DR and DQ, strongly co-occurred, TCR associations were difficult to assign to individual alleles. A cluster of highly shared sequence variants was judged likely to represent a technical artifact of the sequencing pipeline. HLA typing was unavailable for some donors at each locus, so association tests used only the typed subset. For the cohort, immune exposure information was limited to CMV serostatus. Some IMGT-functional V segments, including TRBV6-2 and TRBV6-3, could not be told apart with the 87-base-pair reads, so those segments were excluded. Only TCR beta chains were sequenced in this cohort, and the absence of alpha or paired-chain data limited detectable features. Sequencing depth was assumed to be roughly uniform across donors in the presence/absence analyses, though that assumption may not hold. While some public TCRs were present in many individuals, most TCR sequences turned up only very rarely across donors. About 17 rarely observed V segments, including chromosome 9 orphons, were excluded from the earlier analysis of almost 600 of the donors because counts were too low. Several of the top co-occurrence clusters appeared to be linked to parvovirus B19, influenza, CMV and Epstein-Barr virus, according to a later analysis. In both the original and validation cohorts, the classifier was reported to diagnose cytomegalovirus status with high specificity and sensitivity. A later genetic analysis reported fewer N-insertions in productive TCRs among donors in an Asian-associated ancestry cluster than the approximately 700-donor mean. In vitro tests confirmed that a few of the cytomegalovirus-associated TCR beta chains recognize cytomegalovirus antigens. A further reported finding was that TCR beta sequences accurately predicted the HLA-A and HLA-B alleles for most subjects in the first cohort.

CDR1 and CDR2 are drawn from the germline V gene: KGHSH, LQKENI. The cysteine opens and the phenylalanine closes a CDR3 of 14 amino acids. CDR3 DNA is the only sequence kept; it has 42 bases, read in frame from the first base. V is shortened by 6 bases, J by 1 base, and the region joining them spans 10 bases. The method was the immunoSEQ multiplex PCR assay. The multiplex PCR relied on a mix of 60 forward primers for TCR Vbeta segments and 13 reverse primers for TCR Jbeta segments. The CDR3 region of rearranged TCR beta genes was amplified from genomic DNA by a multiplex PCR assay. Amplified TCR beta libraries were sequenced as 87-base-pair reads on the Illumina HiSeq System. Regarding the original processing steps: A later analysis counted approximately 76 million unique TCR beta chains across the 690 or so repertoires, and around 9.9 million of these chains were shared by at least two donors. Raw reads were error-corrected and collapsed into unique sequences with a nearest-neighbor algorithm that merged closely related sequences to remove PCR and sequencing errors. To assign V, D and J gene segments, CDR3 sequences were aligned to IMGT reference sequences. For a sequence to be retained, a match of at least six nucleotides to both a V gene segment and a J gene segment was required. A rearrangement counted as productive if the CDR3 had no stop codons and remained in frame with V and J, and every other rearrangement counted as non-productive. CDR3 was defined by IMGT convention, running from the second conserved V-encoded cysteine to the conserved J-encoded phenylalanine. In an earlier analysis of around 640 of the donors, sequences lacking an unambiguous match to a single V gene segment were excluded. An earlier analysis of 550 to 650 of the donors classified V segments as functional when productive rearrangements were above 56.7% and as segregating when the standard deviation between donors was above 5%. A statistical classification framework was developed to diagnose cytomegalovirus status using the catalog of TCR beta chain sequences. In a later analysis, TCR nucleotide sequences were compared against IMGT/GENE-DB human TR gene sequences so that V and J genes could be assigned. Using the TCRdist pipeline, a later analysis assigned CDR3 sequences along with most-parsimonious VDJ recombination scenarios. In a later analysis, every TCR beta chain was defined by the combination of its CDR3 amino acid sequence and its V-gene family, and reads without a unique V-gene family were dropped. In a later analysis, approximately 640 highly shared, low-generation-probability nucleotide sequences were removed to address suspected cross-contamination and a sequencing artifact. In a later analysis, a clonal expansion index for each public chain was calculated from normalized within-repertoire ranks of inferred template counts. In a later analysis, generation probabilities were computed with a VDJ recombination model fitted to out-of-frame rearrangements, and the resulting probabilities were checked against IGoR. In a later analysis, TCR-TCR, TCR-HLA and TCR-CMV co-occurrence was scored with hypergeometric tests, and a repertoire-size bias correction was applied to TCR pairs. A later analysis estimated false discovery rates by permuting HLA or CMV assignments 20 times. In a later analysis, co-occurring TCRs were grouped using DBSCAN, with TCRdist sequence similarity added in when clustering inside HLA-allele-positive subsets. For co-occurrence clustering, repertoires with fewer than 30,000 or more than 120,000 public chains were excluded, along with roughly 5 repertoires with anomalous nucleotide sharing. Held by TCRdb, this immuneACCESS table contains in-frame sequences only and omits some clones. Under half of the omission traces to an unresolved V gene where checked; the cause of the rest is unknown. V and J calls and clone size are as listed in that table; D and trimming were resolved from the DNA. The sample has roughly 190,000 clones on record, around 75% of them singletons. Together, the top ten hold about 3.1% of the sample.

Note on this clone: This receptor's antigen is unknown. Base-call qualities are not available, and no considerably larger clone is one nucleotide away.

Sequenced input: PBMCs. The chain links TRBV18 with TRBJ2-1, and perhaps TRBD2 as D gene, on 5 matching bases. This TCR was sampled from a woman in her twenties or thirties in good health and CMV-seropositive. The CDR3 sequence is CASSLTRSYNEQFF. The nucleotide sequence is TGTGCCAGCTCTCTCACTAGGTCCTACAATGAGCAGTTCTTC.